The clone carrying this T cell receptor beta chain was seen only once. Its cognate antigen is unknown. The method was immunoSEQ multiplex PCR; TCRdb's version includes in-frame clones alone and lacks a portion of them. The table lists around 170,000 clones, roughly 93% of them singletons. The entry originates in a study of T cell responses to AZD1222 COVID-19 vaccine. Study-wide results and limits: Spike regions recognized by vaccine-associated CD4 TCRs spanned the protein, led by 160-218 and 743-854. Reportedly, nearly half of unique spike TCRs recognized epitopes outside B.1.351/B.1.1.7 mutations. The donor cohort was predominantly white British with a female majority, and clonal diversity may have been underestimated. Only 5 or 6 people who got AZD1222 tested seropositive at baseline.

Looked up from germline, CDR1 is SEHNR and CDR2 is FQNEAQ (reference sequence). V dropped 6 bases and J dropped 11; count of bases not matched to a gene: 12. This CDR3 spans 14 amino acids. This sequence joins TRBV7-9 and TRBJ1-5; 8 bases are a match to TRBD1. Specimen: peripheral blood, collected on day 0 of AZD1222 vaccination. This clonotype was obtained from an adult in good health. The CDR3 here is CASSPGGTGLSQHF. The CDR3 DNA follows: TGTGCCAGCAGTCCAGGGGGCACTGGCTTGTCCCAGCATTTT.